This TCR beta chain comes out of a study of shared T cell receptors in the human thymus. The protocol was immunoSEQ multiplex PCR, while the TCRdb copy is restricted to in-frame clones and leaves out a portion. The top ten hold approximately 0.02% of the sample, which has around 340,000 clones, roughly 94% seen once. The trim removed 3 bases at V and 2 bases at J, leaving 11 bases unmatched. The CDR3 loop spans 17 amino acids. Germline V gene lookup returns CDR1 LNHDA and CDR2 SQIVND (reference sequence). The V gene is TRBV19, the J gene TRBJ1-2, with 8 bases that match TRBD1. The sample comprised thymocytes. This receptor was taken from a human donor. The CDR3, as DNA: TGTGCCAGTAGTATTGGGGCAGGGGGCGCGGAAAACTATGGCTACACCTTC. It specifies CASSIGAGGAENYGYTF.